The 8 T cell receptor beta chains below were found in one sample sequenced in a study of cytomegalovirus exposure and HLA in healthy donors. Amplification used 60 Vbeta primers and 13 Jbeta primers. Here immunoSEQ multiplex PCR was the method, and the copy in TCRdb shows in-frame clones only, minus some. In the table there are 160,000 or so clones, approximately 80% of which are singletons. Sequencing was carried out using PBMCs. The source of these receptors is a man aged 30-40 years in good health and CMV-seropositive.

J is TRBJ1-1 and V is TRBV19, with 10 bases lining up with TRBD1. The germline CDR1 and CDR2 sequences are LNHDA and SQIVND (reference sequence). CDR3 size: 14 residues. V shed 5 bases and J 4 bases; nucleotides not matched to a gene: 4. CDR3 bases: TGTGCCAGTAGTCTGAGACAGGGGGCCACTGAAGCTTTCTTT. Translating gives CASSLRQGATEAFF.

The chain recombines TRBV7-9 with TRBJ1-1, with TRBD1 matching 8 bases. This CDR3 has 16 residues. Germline V gene sequence: CDR1 SEHNR, CDR2 FQNEAQ (reference sequence). V trimming: 4 bases; J trimming: 5 bases; junction bases outside the gene matches: 12. The DNA for the CDR3 is TGTGCCAGCAGCTCCTCTACCCGGACAGGGCGGACTGAAGCTTTCTTT. It codes for CASSSSTRTGRTEAFF.

This chain connects TRBV7-2 to TRBJ2-3, with 16 positions matching TRBD2. Germline V gene data show CDR1 as SGHTA and CDR2 as FQGNSA. The CDR3 is made up of 18 amino acids. Trimming at V came to 2 bases and at J to 4 bases, leaving 6 bases not matched to a gene. The CDR3 coding sequence is TGTGCCAGCAGCTTATCTGGGACTAGCGGGGGGGCCGCAGATACGCAGTATTTT. This gives the protein CASSLSGTSGGAADTQYF.

The J gene is TRBJ1-4, the V gene TRBV15, with D unresolved. Germline V gives CDR1 LNHNV, CDR2 YYDKDF (reference sequence). The CDR3 runs 13 residues. V was clipped by 1 base and J by 5 bases, with 5 bases between them. The CDR3 sequence is CATSRGLNEKLFF. Here the CDR3 DNA reads TGTGCCACCAGCAGAGGGCTCAATGAAAAACTGTTTTTT.

The V call is TRBV6-4, the J call TRBJ1-6; TRBD1 matches 10 bases. CDR1 and CDR2 (germline): MRHNA, SNTAGT. Germline trimming cut 5 bases from V and 1 base from J; bases unmatched to any gene: 2. CDR3 size: 16 residues. CDR3 in DNA: TGTGCCAGCAGTAGGACAGGGGGTTCCTATAATTCACCCCTCCACTTT. Its protein product is CASSRTGGSYNSPLHF.

The chain carries TRBV5-1 and TRBJ2-2; 9 positions match TRBD2. Germline CDR1 reads SGHRS; CDR2 reads YFSETQ. Trimming took 2 bases from V and 6 from J; bases not matched to a gene: 5. CDR3 length: 15 residues. DNA of the CDR3: TGCGCCAGCAGCTTAGCGGGGGGTTCACCCGGGGAGCTGTTTTTT. Amino acid sequence: CASSLAGGSPGELFF. The whole variable domain, remainder taken from reference TRBV5-1 and TRBJ2-2, is KAGVTQTPRYLIKTRGQQVTLSCSPISGHRSVSWYQQTPGQGLQFLFEYFSETQRNKGNFPGRFSGRQFSNSRSEMNVSTLELGDSALYLCASSLAGGSPGELFFGEGSRLTVL.

The chain links TRBV27 to TRBJ2-7, with 9 bases fitting TRBD2. Per germline, CDR1 MNHEY and CDR2 SMNVEV (reference sequence). V dropped 4 bases and J dropped 3; count of bases not matched to a gene: 4. The CDR3 has 14 amino acids. The CDR3 DNA is TGTGCCAGCAGTTCCTCGACTAGCGGCTACGAGCAGTACTTC. It translates to CASSSSTSGYEQYF.

The rearrangement joins TRBV30 to TRBJ2-1; D uncertain. Trimming removed 5 bases from V and 5 bases from J, with 13 bases in between. The CDR3 has 13 amino acids. In germline, CDR1 is GTSNPN, CDR2 SVGIG (reference sequence). The CDR3 here is CAWSYGRNNEQFF. CDR3 DNA sequence: TGTGCCTGGTCGTATGGCAGGAACAATGAGCAGTTCTTC.